This TCR beta chain derives from a study of blood T cell repertoires in COVID-19 (dated by TCRdb to between 2020 and 2021). A note on the overall study: The collaborator samples originated in the United States, Italy and Spain and spanned the acute and convalescent phases of COVID-19. The material from the prospective study consisted of cDNA or gDNA derived from T cells, B-cell-depleted T cells, or PBMCs. The dataset comprised deeply sampled blood TCRbeta repertoires from subjects exposed to, actively infected with, or recovered from COVID-19. The repertoires were released in a freely available public database meant as a resource for research on the immune response to SARS-CoV-2. Samples came from the ongoing ImmuneRACE study (first 160 participants) plus 1,254 subjects from 6 global collaborators. A de-identified subject ID, COVID-19 status, age in years and sex were almost always included in the sample metadata. Where HLA class I and class II types were available, the types were taken from metadata supplied by the sample provider, not from assay-based typing. General conclusions and limits of the study: The quantity of clinical and demographic metadata differed by source and by participant and was supplied without curation.

In the prospective study, participants were roughly 18 to 89 years old, resided in about two dozen geographic areas of the United States, and were enrolled through a virtual design. Cohort assignment in the prospective study relied on participant-reported clinical history from a screening survey and a study questionnaire. ImmuneRACE Cohort 3 recovered participants were defined by two consecutive negative NP/OP PCR tests, healthcare professional clearance, or symptom resolution. Each participant in the prospective study had whole blood, serum and a nasopharyngeal or oropharyngeal swab collected by mobile phlebotomists. Prospective study participants could optionally give additional blood draws and questionnaires over an approximately two-month period. Blood samples from the prospective study were shipped frozen or at room temperature prior to DNA extraction. TCRbeta CDR3 regions were amplified from genomic DNA by means of the immunoSEQ Assay, a bias-controlled multiplex PCR. Processing in the source paper ran as follows. The number of nucleated cells in each sample was estimated from the amplification of reference gene primers within the assay. To quantify the absolute abundance of each unique TCRbeta CDR3 rearrangement, sequence reads were collapsed and filtered. For each sample, productive Simpson clonality was calculated by taking the square root of Simpson's diversity index across productive rearrangements. TCRdb provides this immuneACCESS table in a form limited to in-frame rearrangements. Some clones are lacking; in checked studies, under half of them reflect an unresolved V gene, and why the rest are absent is not known. That table supplies the V and J calls and clone size; D and trimming were determined from the DNA. Across this sample there are 210,000 or so clones, with approximately 84% seen only once. The ten biggest clones cover 1.8% of the sample.

The germline V gene provides CDR1 SGHTA and CDR2 FQGNSA. Including cysteine and phenylalanine, the CDR3 has 15 amino acids. The entry retains the CDR3 DNA only, 45 bases that are in frame from base 1. Trimming removed 4 bases from V and 3 bases from J; the gene matches leave 6 bases unexplained. On this clone: There is no known antigen for this receptor. No much larger clonotype is one base removed from it; base qualities were not supplied.

What was sequenced was PBMCs or T cells enriched from blood (not recorded which). This TCR was recovered from a man aged 55 to 70 who had recovered from COVID-19. This chain joins TRBV7-2 to TRBJ2-7; TRBD2 lines up with 10 middle nucleotides. The CDR3 region: CASSSTSGAIYEQYF. In nucleotides, the sequence is TGTGCCAGCAGCTCCACTAGCGGGGCTATCTACGAGCAGTACTTC.